This TCR beta chain is from a study of T cells in Graves' hyperthyroidism and ophthalmopathy. Study conclusions and caveats: Most clonotypes expanded in the thyroid (above 0.001) were also present in blood. The model forecast ophthalmopathy, anticipating it by a median approximately 6 months before onset.

The sample holds many counts of this clonotype. Its cognate antigen is unknown. Unmatched junction bases numbered 9, after V lost 2 bases and J lost 5 bases. The CDR3 consists of 17 residues. Ophthalmopathy patients had moderate-to-severe active disease, CAS ≥3, NOSPECS ≥4, and disease duration under 3 months. Diagnosis rested on symptoms, serum thyroxine and TRAb, thyroid ultrasound, and orbital computed tomography. Authors of the study amplified TCR beta CDR3 regions from RNA transcripts. Carried out on the TCR CDR3, a first-round RT-PCR used the HTBI primer set. TCRdb passed the multiplex PCR reads through MiXCR, listing each CDR3 protein once. In the table there are 400,000 to 550,000 distinct CDR3 sequences, around 24% of which are singletons.

The genes are TRBV12-3 or TRBV12-4 and TRBJ2-5, with 12 bases matching TRBD2. The sequenced sample was blood. This clonotype originated in a woman in her 30s with Graves' ophthalmopathy. The CDR3, as DNA: TGTGCCAGCAGTTTATCGCCTAGCGGGGGGGCCGTGGAGACCCAGTACTTC. This translates into CASSLSPSGGAVETQYF.